These 32 T cell receptor beta chains share one sample of origin, sequenced in a study of CD4+ T cells in melanoma. Produced via immunoSEQ multiplex PCR; TCRdb's table is partial and in-frame only. The sample yields more than 20,000 clones, roughly 82% seen once. Input material: cells from a culture (not recorded whether cultured in vitro). The receptors originated from a human donor with melanoma.

J is TRBJ1-6 and V is TRBV6-5; no reliable D call. CDR3 length: 16 residues. CDR1 MNHEY and CDR2 SVGAGI come from the germline V gene. Trimming shortened V by 2 bases and J by 4 bases, and 12 bases separated the two germline ends. CDR3 protein: CASSYADSSYNSPLHF. The CDR3 bases are TGTGCCAGCAGTTACGCGGACTCGTCGTATAATTCACCCCTCCACTTT.

The chain couples TRBV11-2 to TRBJ1-2; D is ambiguous. Germline CDR1 is SGHAT and CDR2 is FQNNGV. This CDR3 is 12 amino acids long. Trimming stripped 3 bases from V and 12 bases from J, with 14 bases between. CDR3 in amino acids: CASSFTGEENTF. For the CDR3, the DNA is TGTGCCAGCAGCTTCACCGGGGAGGAGAACACCTTC. The complete variable domain, with remaining parts taken from reference TRBV11-2 and TRBJ1-2, reads EAGVAQSPRYKIIEKRQSVAFWCNPISGHATLYWYQQILGQGPKLLIQFQNNGVVDDSQLPKDRFSAERLKGVDSTLKIQPAKLEDSAVYLCASSFTGEENTFGSGTRLTVV.

This chain uses TRBV11-3 with TRBJ1-1; 7 nucleotides line up with TRBD1. The CDR3 loop spans 14 amino acids. V gave up 5 bases and J gave up 0 bases; unmatched junction bases: 3. Germline lookup yields CDR1 SGHNT and CDR2 YENEEA. The chain's CDR3 is CASSRQGLNTEAFF. Written as DNA, the CDR3 is TGTGCCAGCAGCCGACAGGGTTTGAACACTGAAGCTTTCTTT.

The chain couples TRBV4-2 to TRBJ1-2; D is unresolved. V gave up 0 bases and J gave up 7 bases, with 15 bases separating them. Per the germline V gene, CDR1 is LGHNA and CDR2 is YNFKEQ. The CDR3 is made up of 15 amino acids. The DNA of the CDR3 is TGTGCCAGCAGCCAAGATGTTATGGGGAGGATTGGCTACACCTTC. It encodes CASSQDVMGRIGYTF.

There are a few counts of this clone. The chain couples TRBV9 to TRBJ2-1, with D uncertain. The germline CDR1 and CDR2 sequences are SGDLS and YYNGEE. V was cut by 4 bases and J by 6 bases, with 11 bases left in between. The CDR3 covers 13 residues. CDR3 in DNA: TGTGCCAGCAGCATGAAGGGCAGCAATGAGCAGTTCTTC. It is translated as CASSMKGSNEQFF.

V and J are TRBV2 and TRBJ1-5; D is uncertain. V shed 4 bases and J shed 1 base, with 5 bases lying between them. CDR3 length equals 13 residues. The germline CDR1 and CDR2 sequences are SNHLY and FYNNEI. CDR3 region: CASSAQSNQPQHF. As DNA, the CDR3 is TGTGCCAGCAGTGCCCAGAGCAATCAGCCCCAGCATTTT.

This chain links TRBV30 with TRBJ1-1, with 11 bases lining up with TRBD1. The trim removed 7 bases at V and 9 bases at J, leaving 10 bases unmatched. Germline V gene data show CDR1 as GTSNPN and CDR2 as SVGIG (reference sequence). CDR3 length: 13 residues. CDR3 protein: CAYARDRGRKAFF. The CDR3 DNA is TGTGCCTACGCCCGGGACAGGGGGAGGAAAGCTTTCTTT.

The V call is TRBV4-1, the J call TRBJ1-3; D possibly corresponds to TRBD1 (5 bases). The CDR3 loop spans 18 amino acids. Trimming pared 3 bases from V and 0 bases from J, leaving 18 bases between. Germline CDR1 is MGHRA and CDR2 is YSYEKL. The chain's CDR3 is CASSQTAGRLNSGNTIYF. CDR3 coding DNA: TGCGCCAGCAGCCAGACTGCGGGACGCCTCAACTCTGGAAACACCATATATTTT.

The chain employs TRBV4-2 and TRBJ1-6; D remains unclear. The germline V gene encodes CDR1 LGHNA and CDR2 YNFKEQ. The CDR3 consists of 15 residues. Trimming removed 4 bases from V and 11 bases from J, with 18 bases in between. DNA for the CDR3: TGTGCCAGCAGCCGAGAGGAGGCTTTTGGAGCACCCCTCCACTTT. It is translated as CASSREEAFGAPLHF.

The chain uses TRBV5-1 and TRBJ1-4; 12 bases agree with TRBD1. V dropped 0 bases and J dropped 6; count of bases not matched to a gene: 6. The CDR3 totals 17 residues. CDR1 SGHRS and CDR2 YFSETQ come from the germline V gene. The CDR3 sequence: CASSLAGTGGADEKLFF. In DNA form, the CDR3 reads TGCGCCAGCAGCTTGGCTGGGACAGGGGGCGCCGATGAAAAACTGTTTTTT. Full variable domain (remainder filled in from reference TRBV5-1 and TRBJ1-4): KAGVTQTPRYLIKTRGQQVTLSCSPISGHRSVSWYQQTPGQGLQFLFEYFSETQRNKGNFPGRFSGRQFSNSRSEMNVSTLELGDSALYLCASSLAGTGGADEKLFFGSGTQLSVL.

This clone has just one count. The rearrangement links TRBV9 to TRBJ1-2; D unresolved. V lost 3 bases, J lost 8 bases, and 8 bases lay in between. The CDR3 sequence is 11 residues long. Germline V lookup: CDR1 SGDLS, CDR2 YYNGEE. The CDR3: CASSASYGYTF. CDR3 bases: TGTGCCAGCAGCGCTTCGTACGGCTACACCTTC.

A few counts support this clone. The V call is TRBV5-1, the J call TRBJ2-1, with 16 bases fitting TRBD2. The J segment lost 11 bases and the V segment lost 2 bases, leaving 4 bases of the junction unmatched. CDR3 length: 15 residues. From germline, CDR1 is SGHRS and CDR2 YFSETQ. CDR3 DNA sequence: TGCGCCAGCAGCTTCGTGGGACTAGCGGGGGGGAAGCAGTTCTTC. Translated, it gives CASSFVGLAGGKQFF. The full variable domain, completed using reference TRBV5-1 and TRBJ2-1, is KAGVTQTPRYLIKTRGQQVTLSCSPISGHRSVSWYQQTPGQGLQFLFEYFSETQRNKGNFPGRFSGRQFSNSRSEMNVSTLELGDSALYLCASSFVGLAGGKQFFGPGTRLTVL.

V is TRBV7-2 and J is TRBJ2-3; D unresolved. This CDR3 is built from 15 residues. Germline V gene sequence: CDR1 SGHTA, CDR2 FQGNSA. Trimming cost V 5 bases and J 1 base, with 13 bases left between them. The CDR3 reads CASSSQPGGTDTQYF. In DNA form, the CDR3 reads TGTGCCAGCAGCAGCCAGCCCGGCGGCACAGATACGCAGTATTTT.

V is TRBV5-1 and J is TRBJ2-5, with TRBD2 matching over 8 bases. With V trimmed by 2 bases and J by 0 bases, 12 bases remained unmatched. Germline CDR1 SGHRS, CDR2 YFSETQ. The CDR3 sequence is 18 residues long. Here the CDR3 reads CASSLVGAGGTYQETQYF. In DNA, the CDR3 is TGCGCCAGCAGCTTAGTAGGCGCGGGGGGAACATACCAAGAGACCCAGTACTTC.

The chain links TRBV5-1 to TRBJ2-7, with 16 bases matching TRBD2. V shed 0 bases, J shed 3 bases, and the junction held 3 bases outside the gene matches. In germline, CDR1 is SGHRS, CDR2 YFSETQ. The CDR3 covers 17 residues. The CDR3 here is CASSLAGTSGGDYEQYF. The CDR3 DNA reads TGCGCCAGCAGCTTGGCCGGGACTAGCGGGGGGGACTACGAGCAGTACTTC.

CDR3 sequence (DNA): TGCAGCGTAAGAGAAAACGGGGAGCTGTTTTTT. Translating gives CSVRENGELFF. The chain uses TRBV29-1 and TRBJ2-2, with unresolved D. The V gene's germline CDR1 is SQVTM and CDR2 ANQGSEA. This CDR3 has 11 amino acids. V lost 6 bases, J lost 7 bases, and 9 bases lay in between.

V is TRBV5-8 and J is TRBJ2-1, with a tentative D call TRBD2 (5 bases). Per the germline V gene, CDR1 is SGHTS and CDR2 is YDEGEE. CDR3 length: 14 amino acids. V was pared by 7 bases and J by 3 bases, with 14 bases between. The CDR3 protein is CASEKGVVYNEQFF. The DNA for the CDR3 is TGTGCCAGCGAAAAGGGAGTGGTCTACAATGAGCAGTTCTTC.

Here the CDR3 DNA reads TGCGCCAGCAGCCTAGCGGGGAAGACGTACAATGAGCAGTTCTTC. Protein: CASSLAGKTYNEQFF. V usage is TRBV5-1 and J usage is TRBJ2-1; 9 nucleotides match TRBD2. Germline V gives CDR1 SGHRS, CDR2 YFSETQ. The V gene end was trimmed by 4 bases and the J gene end by 4 bases; junction bases not matched to a gene: 6. The CDR3 contains 15 residues.

This rearrangement joins TRBV18 to TRBJ2-1; 9 positions agree with TRBD2. The CDR3 is 14 residues long. Germline trimming cut 3 bases from V and 5 bases from J; bases unmatched to any gene: 2. The germline CDR1 and CDR2 sequences are KGHSH and LQKENI. CDR3 in amino acids: CASSPAGGDNEQFF. Written as DNA, the CDR3 is TGTGCCAGCTCACCCGCGGGAGGGGACAATGAGCAGTTCTTC.

Worth noting for this clone: The junction and the germline gene differ at one end; a read error may be behind it. The chain has TRBV4-1 and TRBJ1-1, with D possibly matching TRBD1 (6 bases). The germline V gene encodes CDR1 MGHRA and CDR2 YSYEKL. This CDR3 spans 15 amino acids. CDR3 DNA sequence: TGTGCCAGCAGCCAAGGGGGGGGATGGAACACTGAAGCTTTCTTT. This gives the protein CASSQGGGWNTEAFF.

In its sample, this clone was seen once. This chain links TRBV30 with TRBJ1-6; D is possibly TRBD1 (6 bases). V lost 3 bases and J lost 9, with 15 bases in between. The CDR3 has 14 amino acids. CDR1 and CDR2 (germline): GTSNPN, SVGIG (reference sequence). The CDR3 reads CAWRVTGSGSPLHF. Here the CDR3 DNA reads TGTGCCTGGAGGGTCACAGGGTCAGGTTCACCCCTCCACTTT.

The chain couples TRBV9 to TRBJ1-6; 7 bases are a match to TRBD1. The CDR3 is 15 residues long. From germline, CDR1 is SGDLS and CDR2 YYNGEE. Trimming removed 0 bases from V and 6 bases from J; junction bases left unmatched: 3. The CDR3 DNA reads TGTGCCAGCAGCGTAGGACAGGGAGGTAATTCACCCCTCCACTTT. Translated: CASSVGQGGNSPLHF.

Relative to its sample, this clone is medium-sized (0.01 to 0.1%). V gene TRBV10-3 combines with J gene TRBJ2-3; D unclear. V was cut by 2 bases and J by 4 bases, with 19 bases left in between. Germline V CDR1 and CDR2: ENHRY, SYGVKD. This CDR3 has 17 residues. CDR3 in DNA: TGTGCCATCAGTGAGCCTATCTCCATGGATAACTCAGATACGCAGTATTTT. The encoded protein is CAISEPISMDNSDTQYF.

The sample holds one count of this clone. The gene calls are TRBV2 and TRBJ2-7, with D maybe TRBD2 (6 bases). V was cut by 5 bases and J by 2 bases, with 7 bases left in between. There are 12 residues in the CDR3. Germline V CDR1 and CDR2: SNHLY, FYNNEI. The CDR3 loop reads CASSRLAYEQYF. CDR3 DNA: TGTGCCAGCAGTAGACTAGCCTACGAGCAGTACTTC.

This rearrangement joins TRBV30 to TRBJ2-4; 8 positions agree with TRBD2. The germline CDR1 and CDR2 sequences are GTSNPN and SVGIG (reference sequence). The length of the CDR3 is 13 residues. J lost 6 bases, V lost 3 bases, and 4 bases had no gene match. For the CDR3, the DNA is TGTGCCTGGAGCGGGGGGGGCGCAAACATTCAGTACTTC. It encodes CAWSGGGANIQYF.

The table lists this clone with a count of one. The chain uses TRBV7-3 and TRBJ2-7; 7 bases agree with TRBD1. Germline V CDR1 and CDR2: SGHTA, FQGTGA. J lost 2 bases, V lost 5 bases, and 9 bases had no gene match. This CDR3 is 15 amino acids long. Here the CDR3 reads CASSPTSGQTYEQYF. CDR3 nucleotides: TGTGCCAGCAGCCCAACCTCGGGACAGACCTACGAGCAGTACTTC.

The gene calls are TRBV2 and TRBJ2-2, with D unclear. The CDR3 runs 14 residues. Germline assignment: CDR1 SNHLY and CDR2 FYNNEI. Trimming left V 6 bases short and J 4 bases short, with 12 bases between. The CDR3 sequence is CASRAQGATGELFF. In DNA form, the CDR3 reads TGTGCCAGCAGGGCCCAAGGCGCCACCGGGGAGCTGTTTTTT.

The chain links TRBV7-3 to TRBJ2-1; 9 nucleotides line up with TRBD2. The CDR3 loop spans 14 amino acids. V dropped 6 bases and J dropped 5; count of bases not matched to a gene: 5. Germline CDR1 is SGHTA and CDR2 is FQGTGA. CDR3 amino acids: CASRGAGGNNEQFF. Here the CDR3 DNA reads TGTGCCAGCAGGGGAGCGGGGGGAAACAATGAGCAGTTCTTC.

The chain combines TRBV5-4 with TRBJ2-3, with TRBD1 as a possible D gene (6 bases). V dropped 3 bases and J dropped 0 bases, with 20 bases sitting between them. Germline V gives CDR1 SGHNT, CDR2 YYREEE (reference sequence). The CDR3 contains 18 residues. In DNA form, the CDR3 reads TGTGCCAGCAGCTCCCCGGGACAAGTTGGCTTTAGCACAGATACGCAGTATTTT. It codes for CASSSPGQVGFSTDTQYF.

The chain carries TRBV14 and TRBJ1-5; 9 bases match TRBD1. Germline lookup yields CDR1 SGHDN and CDR2 FVKESK. The V and J ends lost 1 base and 4 bases, in that order; junction bases with no gene match: 8. This CDR3 is 17 amino acids long. DNA of the CDR3: TGTGCCAGCAGCCAAGGATGGATCGGGACAGGGAATCAGCCCCAGCATTTT. This encodes CASSQGWIGTGNQPQHF.

The V call is TRBV18, the J call TRBJ2-7; the D is unclear. Per germline, CDR1 KGHSH and CDR2 LQKENI. This CDR3 is 15 amino acids long. V was trimmed by 8 bases and J by 0 bases, leaving 17 bases between them. The CDR3 nucleotides are TGTGCCAGCCAATCGGGCGAGCGCCGCTCCTACGAGCAGTACTTC. This translates into CASQSGERRSYEQYF. The variable domain in full, with the rest retrieved from reference TRBV18 and TRBJ2-7, is NAGVMQNPRHLVRRRGQEARLRCSPMKGHSHVYWYRQLPEEGLKFMVYLQKENIIDESGMPKERFSAEFPKEGPSILRIQQVVRGDSAAYFCASQSGERRSYEQYFGPGTRLTVT.

The chain carries TRBV15 and TRBJ1-1; TRBD1 is a possible D gene (6 bases). The germline gives CDR1 LNHNV, CDR2 YYDKDF (reference sequence). Trimming took 5 bases from V and 5 from J, leaving 15 bases between them. The CDR3 has 14 amino acids. The CDR3 DNA is TGTGCCACCAGCCTCTTCGGGGGCAATACTGAAGCTTTCTTT. Its protein product is CATSLFGGNTEAFF.